The 11 T cell receptor beta chains reported below all come from one sample, sequenced in a study of OX40 agonist ivuxolimab in advanced cancers. Measured with immunoSEQ multiplex PCR; TCRdb has only the in-frame clones, and not every one. This repertoire shows approximately 59,000 clones, 85% found once; its top ten account for around 3.4%. The sequences come from CD4+ or CD8+ T cells sorted from blood, collected in a trial of the OX40 agonist ivuxolimab. These receptors originate from an adult with an advanced solid tumor such as melanoma, head and neck, liver or kidney cancer.

V usage is TRBV7-8 and J usage is TRBJ2-7, with D maybe TRBD1 (5 bases). The ends were cut back, 3 bases at V and 0 bases at J, with 21 bases in the middle. Per the germline V gene, CDR1 is SGHVS and CDR2 is FQNEAQ. CDR3 length: 18 amino acids. The CDR3 DNA reads as TGTGCCAGCAGCTTCGTCAACCTGGAGCAGGGCCCCTCCTACGAGCAGTACTTC. This encodes CASSFVNLEQGPSYEQYF.

The V call is TRBV7-2, the J call TRBJ2-7; D call uncertain. The CDR3 is 14 amino acids. V was shortened by 2 bases and J by 2 bases, with 10 bases between the two germline ends. Germline V gives CDR1 SGHTA, CDR2 FQGNSA. CDR3 coding DNA: TGTGCCAGCAGCTTAACCACCGACCCCTACGAGCAGTACTTC. It codes for CASSLTTDPYEQYF.

The chain joins TRBV23-1 to TRBJ1-5; D call uncertain. TRBV23-1 is filed as an ORF, its function uncertain. Trimming removed 11 bases from V and 9 bases from J, with 8 bases in between. The CDR3 consists of 9 residues. The CDR3 here is CAGGRPQHF. Written as DNA, the CDR3 is TGCGCCGGAGGAAGGCCCCAGCATTTT.

This chain uses TRBV5-1 with TRBJ1-2, with no clear D. The CDR3 is made up of 13 amino acids. Trimming took off 4 bases at V and 5 bases at J, with 12 bases between the two ends. The germline CDR1 and CDR2 sequences are SGHRS and YFSETQ. Here the CDR3 reads CASSPDLGYGYTF. CDR3 DNA sequence: TGCGCCAGCAGCCCGGATCTTGGGTATGGCTACACCTTC. Filled out from reference TRBV5-1 and TRBJ1-2, the complete variable domain reads KAGVTQTPRYLIKTRGQQVTLSCSPISGHRSVSWYQQTPGQGLQFLFEYFSETQRNKGNFPGRFSGRQFSNSRSEMNVSTLELGDSALYLCASSPDLGYGYTFGSGTRLTVV.

V usage is TRBV7-3 and J usage is TRBJ2-2; tentatively, D is TRBD1 (5 bases). CDR1 SGHTA and CDR2 FQGTGA come from the germline V gene. This CDR3 has 14 amino acids. V dropped 8 bases and J dropped 4 bases, with 14 bases sitting between them. CDR3 sequence (DNA): TGTGCCAGCGCAGGGTCAGGAGCCACCGGGGAGCTGTTTTTT. Translating gives CASAGSGATGELFF.

V gene TRBV19 combines with J gene TRBJ2-2, with no clear D. This CDR3 is 14 amino acids long. CDR1 is LNHDA and CDR2 is SQIVND in the germline V gene (reference sequence). Trimming cost V 1 base and J 4 bases, with 7 bases left between them. CDR3 sequence (DNA): TGTGCCAGTAGTATAGGGGTGGTCACCGGGGAGCTGTTTTTT. Amino acid sequence: CASSIGVVTGELFF. The full variable domain, completed using reference TRBV19 and TRBJ2-2, is DGGITQSPKYLFRKEGQNVTLSCEQNLNHDAMYWYRQDPGQGLRLIYYSQIVNDFQKGDIAEGYSVSREKKESFPLTVTSAQKNPTAFYLCASSIGVVTGELFFGEGSRLTVL.

V is TRBV14 and J is TRBJ2-1; TRBD2 agrees at 12 bases. The CDR3 sequence is 15 residues long. V gave up 5 bases and J gave up 12 bases; unmatched junction bases: 11. Germline CDR1 and CDR2: SGHDN and FVKESK. Here the CDR3 reads CASSSRLAGALRQFF. Here the CDR3 DNA reads TGTGCCAGCAGCTCACGACTAGCGGGAGCTTTAAGGCAGTTCTTC. Combining the CDR3 with reference TRBV14 and TRBJ2-1 gives the whole variable domain EAGVTQFPSHSVIEKGQTVTLRCDPISGHDNLYWYRRVMGKEIKFLLHFVKESKQDESGMPNNRFLAERTGGTYSTLKVQPAELEDSGVYFCASSSRLAGALRQFFGPGTRLTVL.

The chain is built from TRBV6-4 and TRBJ2-5, with D perhaps matching TRBD2 (5 bases). The J call could be wrong; TRBJ2-7 is a better fit for the DNA end. Germline loops: CDR1 MRHNA, CDR2 SNTAGT. The CDR3 contains 13 residues. DNA of the CDR3: TGTGCCAGATGCATAGGGAGCTCCTACGAGCAGTACTTC. Translation gives CARCIGSSYEQYF.

The V and J genes are TRBV29-1 and TRBJ2-7; 7 bases agree with TRBD2. The CDR3 runs to 13 residues. Trimming cost V 5 bases and J 0 bases; bases outside gene matches: 4. CDR1 and CDR2 (germline): SQVTM, ANQGSEA. The CDR3 spells CSVFLADSYEQYF. In DNA form, the CDR3 reads TGCAGCGTTTTCCTAGCGGACTCCTACGAGCAGTACTTC.

The count of this clone is one. V and J are TRBV5-1 and TRBJ1-1; TRBD1 matches 9 bases. CDR3 size: 14 residues. With 5 bases clipped from V and 1 base from J, the junction kept 3 bases outside the gene matches. CDR1 is SGHRS, CDR2 YFSETQ, per germline. CDR3 bases: TGCGCCAGCAGACTGGGACAGGGGAACACTGAAGCTTTCTTT. Residues: CASRLGQGNTEAFF.

The rearrangement uses TRBV13 and TRBJ2-1; D remains ambiguous. The germline V and J ends were trimmed by 3 bases and 4 bases, with 10 bases remaining between them. CDR3 length: 14 residues. Germline CDR1 PRHDT, CDR2 FYEKMQ (reference sequence). CDR3 loop: CASSFSVLYNEQFF. The CDR3 region has the DNA TGTGCCAGCAGCTTTTCGGTCCTTTACAATGAGCAGTTCTTC.